Shown below are 3 T cell receptor beta chains from a single sample sequenced in a study of cytomegalovirus exposure and HLA in healthy donors. The PCR was carried out with 60 Vbeta primers and 13 Jbeta primers. Only in-frame clones appear in the TCRdb table, and some are missing; sequencing was by immunoSEQ multiplex PCR. The sample lists 50,000 or so clones; 81% were seen once. The sequencing sample was made of PBMCs. The source is a boy between 10 and 17 years old in good health and CMV-seropositive.

This clone has a single count. CDR3: CASSYAGIHSPLHF. CDR3 DNA sequence: TGTGCCAGCAGTTACGCCGGTATTCATTCACCCCTCCACTTT. This chain joins TRBV6-5 and TRBJ1-6; D is undetermined. Germline V gene sequence: CDR1 MNHEY, CDR2 SVGAGI. Between the trimmed V and J ends, which lost 2 bases and 8 bases, there was a span of 10 bases. The CDR3 is made up of 14 amino acids.

The chain employs TRBV4-1 and TRBJ1-6; D perhaps matches TRBD1 (6 bases). V shed 4 bases and J shed 10 bases, with 20 bases lying between them. CDR3 length: 16 amino acids. Per germline, CDR1 MGHRA and CDR2 YSYEKL. CDR3: CASSREPRARGSPLHF. In nucleotides, the CDR3 is TGCGCCAGCAGCCGCGAGCCAAGAGCCAGGGGCTCACCCCTCCACTTT.

The chain uses TRBV5-8 and TRBJ2-5, with 8 bases identical to TRBD2. The closer fit of TRBJ2-7 to the DNA end suggests the J call may be wrong. Germline V gene data show CDR1 as SGHTS and CDR2 as YDEGEE. The CDR3 has 16 amino acids. Here the CDR3 DNA reads TGTGCCAGCAGCCCGACCCGCCGGGAGGGGGGGTACGAGCAGTACTTC. Translation: CASSPTRREGGYEQYF.